The next 9 T cell receptor beta chains were all read from a single sample in a study of Ad26.COV2.S vaccination and SARS-CoV-2 variants. This table comes from immunoSEQ multiplex PCR, and its TCRdb copy is limited to in-frame clones, with some not included. The table includes about 460,000 clones, 80% to 90% detected once. As for treatment: around 19 received Ad26.COV2.S at low or high dose, single or two shots; 5 received placebo; per-sample allocation not given. Day 63 following the first vaccine or placebo injection was when the samples were taken. This specimen was peripheral blood, taken in a trial of Ad26.COV2.S vaccine versus placebo. Every receptor here comes from a person between 18 and 65 years old who received the Ad26.COV2.S COVID-19 vaccine or a placebo.

The V call is TRBV7-9, the J call TRBJ2-7, with 10 bases lining up with TRBD1. The ends lost 2 bases at V and 4 bases at J; junction bases unmatched: 5. The CDR3 consists of 15 residues. Germline values: CDR1 SEHNR, CDR2 FQNEAQ (reference sequence). In DNA, the CDR3 is TGTGCCAGCAGCTTAACGGGGACAGGGGAATACGAGCAGTACTTC. Amino acid sequence: CASSLTGTGEYEQYF. Based on the CDR3 plus reference TRBV7-9 and TRBJ2-7, the full variable domain is DTGVSQNPRHKITKRGQNVTFRCDPISEHNRLYWYRQTLGQGPEFLTYFQNEAQLEKSRLLSDRFSAERPKGSFSTLEIQRTEQGDSAMYLCASSLTGTGEYEQYFGPGTRLTVT.

The chain joins TRBV7-2 to TRBJ2-3; TRBD1 matches at 7 bases. This CDR3 comprises 15 residues. Germline CDR1 and CDR2: SGHTA and FQGNSA. J gave up 1 base and V 5 bases, and 6 bases lay outside the gene matches. The CDR3 sequence is CASSLRQGGTDTQYF. The CDR3 DNA is TGTGCCAGCAGCCTCCGACAGGGCGGCACAGATACGCAGTATTTT.

This clone has just a few counts. The chain couples TRBV19 to TRBJ2-7, with 8 bases lining up with TRBD2. Germline lookup yields CDR1 LNHDA and CDR2 SQIVND (reference sequence). The CDR3 loop spans 13 amino acids. The ends lost 4 bases at V and 8 bases at J; junction bases unmatched: 7. CDR3 amino acids: CASSTQAGVKQYF. CDR3 nucleotides: TGTGCCAGTAGTACCCAAGCGGGGGTTAAGCAGTACTTC.

The chain is built from TRBV2 and TRBJ1-6; no firm D call. The CDR3 totals 14 residues. Germline V gene lookup returns CDR1 SNHLY and CDR2 FYNNEI. V dropped 7 bases and J dropped 5 bases, with 12 bases sitting between them. For the CDR3, the DNA is TGTGCCAGCAATCTAAACCCCAATAATTCACCCCTCCACTTT. This translates into CASNLNPNNSPLHF.

The chain is built from TRBV19 and TRBJ1-2; D unclear. This CDR3 is 13 amino acids long. Deletions cut 4 bases from V and 8 bases from J, with 14 bases between. Germline CDR1 LNHDA, CDR2 SQIVND (reference sequence). CDR3 bases: TGTGCCAGTAGTACTTACACGGGCGACGGCTACACCTTC. This codes for CASSTYTGDGYTF.

This chain uses TRBV28 with TRBJ2-7, with D perhaps matching TRBD2 (6 bases). CDR1 is MDHEN and CDR2 is SYDVKM in the germline V gene. Between the trimmed V and J ends, which lost 6 bases and 4 bases, there was a span of 10 bases. This CDR3 contains 12 residues. The DNA for the CDR3 is TGTGCCAGCAGGGGGGGTATTTACGAGCAGTACTTC. This gives the protein CASRGGIYEQYF.

The chain joins TRBV10-3 to TRBJ2-5; 8 bases fit TRBD2. This CDR3 spans 13 amino acids. V gave up 7 bases and J gave up 4 bases; unmatched junction bases: 5. CDR1 and CDR2 from the germline V gene are ENHRY and SYGVKD. CDR3 nucleotide sequence: TGTGCCATCAAGGGGCTAGCGGGAGAGACCCAGTACTTC. Protein sequence: CAIKGLAGETQYF.

The V gene is TRBV29-1, the J gene TRBJ1-1; 8 nucleotides line up with TRBD1. The CDR3 consists of 18 residues. CDR1 SQVTM and CDR2 ANQGSEA come from the germline V gene. V lost 3 bases and J lost 3; bases outside the gene matches: 18. Written as DNA, the CDR3 is TGCAGCGTTGATCCAACTCCCGGACAGGGATCTTGGGACACTGAAGCTTTCTTT. Translated: CSVDPTPGQGSWDTEAFF.

The chain couples TRBV6-5 to TRBJ1-2; D gene ambiguous. Between the trimmed V and J ends, which lost 7 bases and 0 bases, there was a span of 9 bases. The germline V gene encodes CDR1 MNHEY and CDR2 SVGAGI. This CDR3 comprises 13 residues. In DNA form, the CDR3 reads TGTGCCAGCACCCTAAGCGCTAACTATGGCTACACCTTC. Translated, it gives CASTLSANYGYTF.